This TCR beta chain came from a study of T cell responses to AZD1222 COVID-19 vaccine (dated by TCRdb to about 2021). For context, the study as a whole: Because spike-specific TCR depth and breadth did not differ between the two schedules, AZD1222 recipients who got a second dose at roughly 4 weeks were pooled with those who got a second dose at roughly 12 weeks. A total of about 230 trial participants underwent TCR sequencing, of whom about 200 received two doses of AZD1222 and about 25 received two doses of the MenACWY control vaccine. Trial participants were enrolled into age subgroups of 18-55, 56-69 and 70-plus years, which contained approximately 150, 28 and 58 TCR-sequenced participants, respectively. Study-level results and caveats: Most participants were white British and females outnumbered males, and the authors suggested that clonal diversity may have been underestimated. After two AZD1222 doses, spike-specific TCR breadth and depth were significantly higher than at day 0 and than in MenACWY recipients. The 56-69-year group was small, and its depth increase did not reach significance, likely because of low power. Reportedly, almost half of the unique spike-specific TCRs recognized epitopes lying outside the regions that are mutated in the B.1.351 and B.1.1.7 variants. No day 14 peak-response samples were available, so repertoires were characterized only after the peak T cell response. Conclusions about previously exposed vaccinees are limited because only five to seven AZD1222 recipients were SARS-CoV-2 seropositive at baseline. Vaccine-associated CD4 TCRs spanned the whole spike protein, with dominant responses in regions 160-218 and 743-854.

Reading the label with the study, this specimen's time point is: baseline before first vaccination. Samples from vaccinated people were obtained from the UK trials COV001 and COV002, which included a single-blind randomized controlled phase 2/3 trial of AZD1222 (ChAdOx1 nCoV-19) in healthy adults. For TCRbeta chain sequencing, PBMC samples were collected from trial participants at day 0 and at day 28 after the second dose. The CDR3 regions of human TCRbeta chains were analyzed by immunosequencing. Regarding the original processing steps: TCRs in the repertoires were matched against a reference library of SARS-CoV-2-specific TCRs that had been generated with the MIRA antigen-specificity platform. Breadth was defined as the fraction of unique TCRs that were SARS-CoV-2-associated. Depth was defined as the fraction of total T cells that were SARS-CoV-2-associated. Using the MIRA data, each spike-specific TCR was assigned both to the spike region to which the TCR was reactive and to a CD4 or CD8 class. Log10-transformed breadth and depth values were compared by one-way ANOVA with Sidak's multiple comparisons tests. The source is immuneACCESS, and TCRdb retained only in-frame sequences with V and J called. Part of the clones is not carried over; for the studies checked, unresolved V genes explain less than half of this, and the remainder is unexplained. The D gene and trimming were derived from the DNA, and the V and J assignments and clone size from that table. This sample comprises 130,000 to 150,000 clones, just over 90% of them detected only once. Of the sample, approximately 2% falls within the top ten clones.

Concerning this clone itself: There is no known antigen for this receptor. No base quality values were provided; no much bigger clone lies one nucleotide off.

The input for sequencing was peripheral blood, taken on day 0 of AZD1222 vaccination. The TCR originated in an adult in good health.

CDR3 sequence: CASSVAGRSSYNEQFF. The nucleotides are TGTGCCAGCAGCGTAGCCGGGCGGAGCTCCTACAATGAGCAGTTCTTC. The rearranged chain carries TRBV9 and TRBJ2-1, with no confidently assigned D gene. CDR1 is given as SGDLS and CDR2 as YYNGEE, both from the germline V gene. The V end loses 0 bases and the J end loses 0 bases, and a stretch of 10 bases separates them. The CDR3 goes from the cysteine to the phenylalanine over 16 residues. Left in the record is the CDR3 DNA by itself, 48 bases read in frame from the first base.